A single sample gave rise to the 21 T cell receptor beta chains below, sequenced in a study of cytomegalovirus exposure and HLA in healthy donors. PCR used 60 Vbeta primers and 13 Jbeta primers. Data came from immunoSEQ multiplex PCR; TCRdb stores just in-frame clones and leaves some out. The sample includes approximately 75,000 clones. Sequenced: PBMCs. These receptors all stem from a middle-aged man in good health and CMV-seronegative.

The chain has TRBV6-4 and TRBJ2-3; TRBD2 aligns across 8 bases. V lost 3 bases to trimming and J lost 3 bases; unmatched junction nucleotides: 5. The CDR3 covers 15 residues. Germline V lookup: CDR1 MRHNA, CDR2 SNTAGT. This CDR3 reads CASSEGSGETDTQYF. The CDR3 region has the DNA TGTGCCAGCAGTGAAGGTAGCGGGGAGACAGATACGCAGTATTTT.

V gene TRBV9 combines with J gene TRBJ2-3, with 8 nucleotides matching TRBD1. Looked up from germline, CDR1 is SGDLS and CDR2 is YYNGEE. CDR3 size: 16 residues. Losses at the gene ends were 2 bases for V and 2 bases for J; bases not matched to a gene: 7. As DNA, the CDR3 is TGTGCCAGCAGCGTTACTCAGGGGGCCCCCACAGATACGCAGTATTTT. This translates into CASSVTQGAPTDTQYF.

The J gene is TRBJ1-5, the V gene TRBV10-3, with TRBD1 as a possible D gene (6 bases). CDR1 is ENHRY and CDR2 is SYGVKD in the germline V gene. The V end lost 6 bases, the J end lost 4 bases, and 7 bases lay between the germline ends. CDR3 length: 12 residues. The CDR3 DNA is TGTGCCATCAGCGGGACAAATCAGCCCCAGCATTTT. Its protein product is CAISGTNQPQHF.

The CDR3 DNA reads as TGTGCCAGCTCACGACAGGGGTCTAGGGGCAATGAGCAGTTCTTC. Protein product: CASSRQGSRGNEQFF. The V gene is TRBV18, the J gene TRBJ2-1; 8 bases are shared with TRBD1. Per germline, CDR1 KGHSH and CDR2 LQKENI. This CDR3 comprises 15 residues. V was pared by 4 bases and J by 6 bases, with 8 bases of the junction left unmatched.

The gene calls are TRBV6-6 and TRBJ2-1, with D perhaps matching TRBD2 (5 bases). This CDR3 comprises 14 residues. Germline lookup yields CDR1 MNHNY and CDR2 SVGAGI (reference sequence). Trimming removed 0 bases at V and 7 bases at J, with 10 bases between. The CDR3 DNA sequence: TGTGCCAGCAGTTACTCGGGAGTTGGAAATGAGCAGTTCTTC. Its protein is CASSYSGVGNEQFF.

The rearrangement uses TRBV25-1 and TRBJ1-1; D possibly corresponds to TRBD1 (5 bases). The CDR3 totals 13 residues. Trimming removed 5 bases at V and 10 bases at J, with 17 bases between. Germline lookup yields CDR1 MGHDK and CDR2 SYGVNS. This chain's CDR3 is CASSNTRGGRAFF. The CDR3 nucleotides read TGTGCCAGCAGTAACACACGGGGGGGTCGAGCTTTCTTT.

The chain employs TRBV25-1 and TRBJ2-7, with a possible D match to TRBD2 (6 bases). Trimming shortened V by 5 bases and J by 6 bases, and 14 bases separated the two germline ends. CDR3 size: 13 residues. Germline V lookup: CDR1 MGHDK, CDR2 SYGVNS. CDR3 protein: CASSSGFGSEQYF. The CDR3 nucleotides are TGTGCCAGCAGTTCAGGGTTCGGGAGCGAGCAGTACTTC.

The V call is TRBV7-8, the J call TRBJ1-4; 7 nucleotides align to TRBD1. The CDR3 totals 15 residues. With V trimmed by 1 base and J by 5 bases, 4 bases remained unmatched. CDR1 and CDR2 from the germline V gene are SGHVS and FQNEAQ. CDR3 amino acids: CASSLGDRENEKLFF. The CDR3 DNA sequence: TGTGCCAGCAGCTTAGGCGACAGGGAGAATGAAAAACTGTTTTTT.

The rearrangement uses TRBV28 and TRBJ1-2; D call uncertain. CDR3 length: 15 amino acids. CDR1 is MDHEN, CDR2 SYDVKM, per germline. Trimming stripped 5 bases from V and 0 bases from J, with 13 bases between. The CDR3 region has the DNA TGTGCCAGCAGTCCGTGGGCCTCCACTAACTATGGCTACACCTTC. It translates to CASSPWASTNYGYTF.

The V gene is TRBV9, the J gene TRBJ2-7; 7 nucleotides match TRBD1. Germline V lookup: CDR1 SGDLS, CDR2 YYNGEE. The CDR3 totals 15 residues. V trimming: 0 bases; J trimming: 3 bases; junction bases outside the gene matches: 6. The CDR3 here is CASSVDGTDFYEQYF. The CDR3 DNA is TGTGCCAGCAGCGTAGACGGGACAGACTTCTACGAGCAGTACTTC.

The rearrangement uses TRBV11-3 and TRBJ2-3; TRBD1 aligns across 8 bases. This CDR3 comprises 15 residues. The V segment lost 5 bases and the J segment 4 bases; nucleotides outside the gene matches: 8. CDR1 and CDR2 (germline): SGHNT, YENEEA. CDR3 coding DNA: TGTGCCAGCAGCATACGACAGGGGTATTCAGATACGCAGTATTTT. Its protein is CASSIRQGYSDTQYF. The whole variable domain, filled in from reference TRBV11-3 and TRBJ2-3, reads EAGVVQSPRYKIIEKKQPVAFWCNPISGHNTLYWYLQNLGQGPELLIRYENEEAVDDSQLPKDRFSAERLKGVDSTLKIQPAELGDSAVYLCASSIRQGYSDTQYFGPGTRLTVL.

The chain links TRBV18 to TRBJ1-2; 9 nucleotides align to TRBD1. Germline V gives CDR1 KGHSH, CDR2 LQKENI. The CDR3 has 15 residues. V was clipped by 3 bases and J by 2 bases; unmatched bases: 4. The CDR3 DNA sequence: TGTGCCAGCTCACCGGACAGGGGCGCAAACTATGGCTACACCTTC. Translation gives CASSPDRGANYGYTF.

The J gene is TRBJ2-3, the V gene TRBV6-5, with a tentative D call TRBD2 (5 bases). The CDR3 extends over 15 amino acids. V lost 5 bases and J 1 base, leaving 13 bases between the germline ends. Germline V gene sequence: CDR1 MNHEY, CDR2 SVGAGI. The CDR3 nucleotides are TGTGCCAGCAGTCGCGGACTGGAGGGCACAGATACGCAGTATTTT. Translating it yields CASSRGLEGTDTQYF.

The chain is built from TRBV27 and TRBJ2-2; 9 positions match TRBD1. The germline V gene has CDR1 MNHEY and CDR2 SMNVEV (reference sequence). V lost 4 bases, J lost 5 bases, and 11 bases stayed unmatched. The CDR3 is made up of 17 amino acids. The CDR3 DNA reads TGTGCCAGCAGTTCTCGGACAGGGGCGGTTAGAACCGGGGAGCTGTTTTTT. Its protein is CASSSRTGAVRTGELFF.

Frequency places this clone as medium-sized. The V call is TRBV10-3, the J call TRBJ2-4; TRBD2 matches 7 bases. The CDR3 extends over 14 amino acids. Per germline, CDR1 ENHRY and CDR2 SYGVKD. V shed 3 bases, J shed 6 bases, and the junction held 5 bases outside the gene matches. CDR3: CAISDGASGNIQYF. The CDR3 DNA follows: TGTGCCATCAGTGACGGGGCTAGCGGAAACATTCAGTACTTC.

This rearrangement joins TRBV13 to TRBJ2-7; D is perhaps TRBD2 (6 bases). With 5 bases removed from V and 2 bases from J, the gap between germline ends came to 10 bases. The CDR3 sequence is 13 residues long. Germline V gene lookup returns CDR1 PRHDT and CDR2 FYEKMQ (reference sequence). CDR3 bases: TGTGCCAGCAGCCCGTGGAGGGCCTACGAGCAGTACTTC. Encoded protein: CASSPWRAYEQYF.

The gene calls are TRBV2 and TRBJ1-2; D gene ambiguous. V was clipped by 10 bases and J by 5 bases, with 23 bases between them. The CDR3 extends over 15 amino acids. CDR1 is SNHLY and CDR2 is FYNNEI in the germline V gene. The chain's CDR3 is CAIPKSREAGYGYTF. The CDR3 nucleotides are TGTGCCATCCCAAAGTCAAGGGAAGCGGGGTATGGCTACACCTTC.

The chain has TRBV5-1 and TRBJ1-1; 8 bases match TRBD1. This CDR3 comprises 16 residues. Germline V gene sequence: CDR1 SGHRS, CDR2 YFSETQ. Trimming removed 0 bases from V and 5 bases from J; junction bases left unmatched: 9. CDR3 DNA: TGCGCCAGCAGCTTGGGTGTCAGGGGGCGAAATACTGAAGCTTTCTTT. Protein product: CASSLGVRGRNTEAFF.

V gene TRBV6-5 combines with J gene TRBJ1-1, with D tentatively TRBD1 (5 bases). This CDR3 has 15 residues. V lost 0 bases and J lost 14, with 22 bases in between. The germline V gene has CDR1 MNHEY and CDR2 SVGAGI. CDR3 region: CASSYSGVQGTSAFF. CDR3 sequence (DNA): TGTGCCAGCAGTTACTCAGGCGTTCAGGGCACCTCTGCCTTCTTT.

The chain combines TRBV30 with TRBJ2-3; no definite D call. The length of the CDR3 is 14 residues. V was clipped by 3 bases and J by 2 bases, with 12 bases between them. Germline-derived CDR1 and CDR2 are GTSNPN and SVGIG (reference sequence). DNA for the CDR3: TGTGCCTGGAGCCGTAGGCGGTACACAGATACGCAGTATTTT. Its protein is CAWSRRRYTDTQYF.

The chain's CDR3 is CASSQVVGAEYGYTF. Written as DNA, the CDR3 is TGCGCCAGCAGCCAAGTCGTAGGGGCGGAATATGGCTACACCTTC. The chain combines TRBV4-3 with TRBJ1-2, with a weak D call TRBD1 (5 bases). This CDR3 comprises 15 residues. Trimming stripped 1 base from V and 5 bases from J, with 14 bases between. The germline CDR1 and CDR2 sequences are LGHNA and YSLEER.